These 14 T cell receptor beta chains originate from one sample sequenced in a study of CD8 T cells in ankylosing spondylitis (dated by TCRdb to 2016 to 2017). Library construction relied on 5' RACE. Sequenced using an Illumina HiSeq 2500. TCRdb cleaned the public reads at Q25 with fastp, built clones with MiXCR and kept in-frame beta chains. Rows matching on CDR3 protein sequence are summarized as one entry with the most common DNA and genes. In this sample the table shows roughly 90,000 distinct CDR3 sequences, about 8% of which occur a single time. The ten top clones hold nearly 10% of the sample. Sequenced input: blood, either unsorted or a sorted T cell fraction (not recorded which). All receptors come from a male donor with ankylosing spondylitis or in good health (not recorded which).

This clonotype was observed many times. Here the CDR3 DNA reads TGCAGTGCTAACAAGCGGCAATGGGAGTACAATGAGCAGTTCTTC. The encoded protein is CSANKRQWEYNEQFF. The chain is built from TRBV20-1 and TRBJ2-1; D might be TRBD2 (5 bases). The CDR3 has 15 residues. Germline values: CDR1 DFQATT, CDR2 SNEGSKA (reference sequence). V dropped 4 bases and J dropped 4 bases, with 17 bases sitting between them.

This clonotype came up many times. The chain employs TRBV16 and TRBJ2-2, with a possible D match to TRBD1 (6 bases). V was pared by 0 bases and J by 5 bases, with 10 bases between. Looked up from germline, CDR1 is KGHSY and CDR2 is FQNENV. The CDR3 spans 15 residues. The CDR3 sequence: CASSQSSTGTGELFF. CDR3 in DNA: TGTGCCAGCAGCCAATCTTCGACAGGTACCGGGGAGCTGTTTTTT.

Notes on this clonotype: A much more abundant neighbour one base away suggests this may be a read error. In nucleotides, the CDR3 is TGTGCCAGAAGTTTATTTCCGGACAGGCTATACAATGAGCAGTTCTTC. It encodes CARSLFPDRLYNEQFF. V usage is TRBV27 and J usage is TRBJ2-1, with 7 bases aligning to TRBD1. The CDR3 extends over 16 amino acids. CDR1 and CDR2 from the germline V gene are MNHEY and SMNVEV (reference sequence).

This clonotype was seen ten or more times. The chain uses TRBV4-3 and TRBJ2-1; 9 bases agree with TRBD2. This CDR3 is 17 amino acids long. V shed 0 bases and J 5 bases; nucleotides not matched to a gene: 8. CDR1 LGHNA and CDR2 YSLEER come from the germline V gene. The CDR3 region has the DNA TGCGCCAGCAGCCAAGATGTCGGGCTAGCGGGGAACAATGAGCAGTTCTTC. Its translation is CASSQDVGLAGNNEQFF.

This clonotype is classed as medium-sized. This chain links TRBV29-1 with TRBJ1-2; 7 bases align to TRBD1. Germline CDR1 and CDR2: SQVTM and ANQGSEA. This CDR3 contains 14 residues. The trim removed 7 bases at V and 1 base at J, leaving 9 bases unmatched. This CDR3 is CSAPAGGGNYGYTF. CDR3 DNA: TGCAGCGCTCCGGCAGGGGGGGGTAACTATGGCTACACCTTC.

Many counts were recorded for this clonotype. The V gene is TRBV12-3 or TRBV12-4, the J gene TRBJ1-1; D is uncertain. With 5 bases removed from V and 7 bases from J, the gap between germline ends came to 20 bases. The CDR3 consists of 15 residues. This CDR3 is CASSPRGGGLGEAFF. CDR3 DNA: TGTGCCAGCAGTCCGCGGGGAGGAGGGCTTGGTGAAGCTTTCTTT.

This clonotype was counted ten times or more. CDR3 protein: CASSHPEGDRSYGYTF. The CDR3 DNA follows: TGTGCCAGCAGTCATCCAGAGGGGGACAGGAGCTATGGCTACACCTTC. J is TRBJ1-2 and V is TRBV2; 8 nucleotides align to TRBD1. This CDR3 has 16 amino acids. Germline V gene data show CDR1 as SNHLY and CDR2 as FYNNEI. With V trimmed by 5 bases and J by 4 bases, 12 bases remained unmatched. The whole variable domain, remainder taken from reference TRBV2 and TRBJ1-2, is EPEVTQTPSHQVTQMGQEVILRCVPISNHLYFYWYRQILGQKVEFLVSFYNNEISEKSEIFDDQFSVERPDGSNFTLKIRSTKLEDSAMYFCASSHPEGDRSYGYTFGSGTRLTVV.

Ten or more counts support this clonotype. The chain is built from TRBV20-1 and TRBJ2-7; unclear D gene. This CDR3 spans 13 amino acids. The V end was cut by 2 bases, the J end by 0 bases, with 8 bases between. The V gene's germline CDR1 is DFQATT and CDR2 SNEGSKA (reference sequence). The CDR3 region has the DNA TGCAGTGCTAGACAGTTCAGCTCCTACGAGCAGTACTTC. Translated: CSARQFSSYEQYF.

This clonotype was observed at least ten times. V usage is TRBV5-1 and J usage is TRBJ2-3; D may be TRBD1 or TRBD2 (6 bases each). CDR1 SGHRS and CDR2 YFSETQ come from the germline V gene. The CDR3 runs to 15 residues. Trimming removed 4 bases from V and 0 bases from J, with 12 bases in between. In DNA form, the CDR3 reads TGCGCCAGCAGCACCTGGGGGGCCAGCACAGATACGCAGTATTTT. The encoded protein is CASSTWGASTDTQYF. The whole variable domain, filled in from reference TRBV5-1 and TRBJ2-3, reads KAGVTQTPRYLIKTRGQQVTLSCSPISGHRSVSWYQQTPGQGLQFLFEYFSETQRNKGNFPGRFSGRQFSNSRSEMNVSTLELGDSALYLCASSTWGASTDTQYFGPGTRLTVL.

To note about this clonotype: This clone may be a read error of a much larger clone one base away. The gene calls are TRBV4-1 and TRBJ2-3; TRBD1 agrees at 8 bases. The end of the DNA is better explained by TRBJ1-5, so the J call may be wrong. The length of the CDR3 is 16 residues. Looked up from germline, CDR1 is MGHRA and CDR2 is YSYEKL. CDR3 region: CASSQDSRGRSDTQHF. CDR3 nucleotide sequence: TGCGCCAGCAGCCAAGATAGCAGGGGGCGCTCAGATACGCAGCATTTT.

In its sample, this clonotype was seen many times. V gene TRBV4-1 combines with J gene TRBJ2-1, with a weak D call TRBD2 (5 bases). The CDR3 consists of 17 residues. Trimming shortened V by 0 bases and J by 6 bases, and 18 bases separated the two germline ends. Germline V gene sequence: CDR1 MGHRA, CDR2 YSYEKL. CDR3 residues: CASSQEVTWAGSNEQFF. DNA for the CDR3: TGCGCCAGCAGCCAAGAAGTTACATGGGCGGGCAGCAATGAGCAGTTCTTC.

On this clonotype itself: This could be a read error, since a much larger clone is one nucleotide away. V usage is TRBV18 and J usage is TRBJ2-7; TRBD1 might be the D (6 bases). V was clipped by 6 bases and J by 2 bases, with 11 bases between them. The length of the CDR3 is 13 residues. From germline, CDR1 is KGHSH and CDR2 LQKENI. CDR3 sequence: CASSWDTPYEQYF. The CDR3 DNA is TGTGCCAGCTCCTGGGACACTCCCTACGAGCAGTACTTC. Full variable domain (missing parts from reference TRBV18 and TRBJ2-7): NAGVMQNPRHLVRRRGQEARLRCSPMKGHSHVYWYRQLPEEGLKFMVYLQKENIIDESGMPKERFSAEFPKEGPSILRIQQVVRGDSAAYFCASSWDTPYEQYFGPGTRLTVT.

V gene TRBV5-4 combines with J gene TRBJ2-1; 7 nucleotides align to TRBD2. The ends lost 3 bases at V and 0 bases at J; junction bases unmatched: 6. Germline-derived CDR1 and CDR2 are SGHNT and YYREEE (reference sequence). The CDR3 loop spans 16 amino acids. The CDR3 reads CASSSLADPSYNEQFF. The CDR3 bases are TGTGCCAGCAGCTCCCTAGCGGACCCCTCCTACAATGAGCAGTTCTTC.

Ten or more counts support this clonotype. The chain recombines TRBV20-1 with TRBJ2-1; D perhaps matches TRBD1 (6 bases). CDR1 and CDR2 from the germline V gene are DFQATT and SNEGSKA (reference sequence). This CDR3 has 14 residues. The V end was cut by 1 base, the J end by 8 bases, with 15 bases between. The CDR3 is CSARAGAGGHEQFF. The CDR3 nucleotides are TGCAGTGCTAGAGCCGGGGCTGGGGGCCATGAGCAGTTCTTC.